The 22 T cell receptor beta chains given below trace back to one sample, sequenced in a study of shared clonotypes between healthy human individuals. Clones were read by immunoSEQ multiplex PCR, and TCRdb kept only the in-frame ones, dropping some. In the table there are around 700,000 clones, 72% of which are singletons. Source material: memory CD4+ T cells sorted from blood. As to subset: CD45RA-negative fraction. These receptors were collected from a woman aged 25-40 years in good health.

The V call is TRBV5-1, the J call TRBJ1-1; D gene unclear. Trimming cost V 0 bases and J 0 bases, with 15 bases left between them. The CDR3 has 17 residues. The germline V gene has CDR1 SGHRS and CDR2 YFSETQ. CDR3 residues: CASSLGQKPFMNTEAFF. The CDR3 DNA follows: TGCGCCAGCAGCTTGGGGCAAAAACCTTTCATGAACACTGAAGCTTTCTTT.

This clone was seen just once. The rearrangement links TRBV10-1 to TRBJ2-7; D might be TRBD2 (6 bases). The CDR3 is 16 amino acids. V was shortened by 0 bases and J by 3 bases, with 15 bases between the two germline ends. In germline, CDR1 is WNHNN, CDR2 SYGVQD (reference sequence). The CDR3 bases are TGCGCCAGCAGTGAGTCCCTGGCCCTGGACTACTACGAGCAGTACTTC. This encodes CASSESLALDYYEQYF.

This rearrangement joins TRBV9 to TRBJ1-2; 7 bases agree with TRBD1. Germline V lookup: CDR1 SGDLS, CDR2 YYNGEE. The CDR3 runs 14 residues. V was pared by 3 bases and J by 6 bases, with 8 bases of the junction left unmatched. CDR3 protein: CASSARQGEDGYTF. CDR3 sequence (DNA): TGTGCCAGCAGCGCCCGACAGGGAGAGGATGGCTACACCTTC.

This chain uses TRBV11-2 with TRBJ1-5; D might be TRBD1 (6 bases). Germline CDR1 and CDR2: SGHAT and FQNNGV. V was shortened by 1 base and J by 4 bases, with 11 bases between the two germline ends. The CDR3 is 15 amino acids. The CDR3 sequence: CASSLAGGANQPQHF. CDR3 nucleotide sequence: TGTGCCAGCAGCTTAGCTGGGGGGGCGAATCAGCCCCAGCATTTT.

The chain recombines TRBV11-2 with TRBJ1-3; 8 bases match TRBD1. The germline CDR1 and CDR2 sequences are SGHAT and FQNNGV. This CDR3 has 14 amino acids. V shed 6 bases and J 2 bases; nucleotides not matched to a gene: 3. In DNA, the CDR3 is TGTGCCAGCAGTCAGACAGGGGCTGGAAACACCATATATTTT. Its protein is CASSQTGAGNTIYF. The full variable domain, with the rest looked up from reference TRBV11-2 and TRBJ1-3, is EAGVAQSPRYKIIEKRQSVAFWCNPISGHATLYWYQQILGQGPKLLIQFQNNGVVDDSQLPKDRFSAERLKGVDSTLKIQPAKLEDSAVYLCASSQTGAGNTIYFGEGSWLTVV.

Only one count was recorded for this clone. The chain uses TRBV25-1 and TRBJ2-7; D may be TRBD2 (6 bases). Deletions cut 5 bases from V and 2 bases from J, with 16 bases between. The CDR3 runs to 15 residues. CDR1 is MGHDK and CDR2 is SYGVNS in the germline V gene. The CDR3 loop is CASSPLGSGAYEQYF. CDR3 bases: TGTGCCAGCAGTCCCCTTGGTAGCGGAGCCTACGAGCAGTACTTC.

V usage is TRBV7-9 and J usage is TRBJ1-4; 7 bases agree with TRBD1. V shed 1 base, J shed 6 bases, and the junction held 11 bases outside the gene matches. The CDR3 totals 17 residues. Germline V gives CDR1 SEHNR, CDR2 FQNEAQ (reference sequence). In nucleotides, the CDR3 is TGTGCCAGCAGCTTAGGCGTTTCCGGGACAGCACATGAAAAACTGTTTTTT. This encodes CASSLGVSGTAHEKLFF.

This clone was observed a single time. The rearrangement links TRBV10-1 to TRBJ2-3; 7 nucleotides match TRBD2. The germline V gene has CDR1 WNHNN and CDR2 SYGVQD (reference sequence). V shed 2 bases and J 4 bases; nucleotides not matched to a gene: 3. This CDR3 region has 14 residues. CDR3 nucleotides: TGCGCCAGCAGTGAGCCGGCGGGGGCAGATACGCAGTATTTT. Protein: CASSEPAGADTQYF.

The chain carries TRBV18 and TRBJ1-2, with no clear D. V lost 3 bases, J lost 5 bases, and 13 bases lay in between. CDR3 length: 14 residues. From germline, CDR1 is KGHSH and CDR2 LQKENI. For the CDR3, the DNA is TGTGCCAGCTCACCCCTTATAGGGTCGTATGGCTACACCTTC. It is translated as CASSPLIGSYGYTF.

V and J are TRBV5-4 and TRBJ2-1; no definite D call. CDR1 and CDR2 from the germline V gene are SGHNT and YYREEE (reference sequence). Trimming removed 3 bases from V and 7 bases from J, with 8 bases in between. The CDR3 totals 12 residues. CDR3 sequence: CASSWSWNEQFF. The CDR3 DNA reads TGTGCCAGCAGCTGGTCCTGGAATGAGCAGTTCTTC.

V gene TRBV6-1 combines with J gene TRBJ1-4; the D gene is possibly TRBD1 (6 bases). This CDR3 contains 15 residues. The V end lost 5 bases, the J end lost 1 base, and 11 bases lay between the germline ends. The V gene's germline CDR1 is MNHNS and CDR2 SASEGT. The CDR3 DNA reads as TGTGCCAGCAGTAGGGGGGATGGAACTAATGAAAAACTGTTTTTT. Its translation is CASSRGDGTNEKLFF.

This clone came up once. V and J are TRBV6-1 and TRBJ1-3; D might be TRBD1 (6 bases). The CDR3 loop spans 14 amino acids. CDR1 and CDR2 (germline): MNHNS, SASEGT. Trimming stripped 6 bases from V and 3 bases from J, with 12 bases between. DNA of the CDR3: TGTGCCAGCAGAGGGGGGGCTGGTGGAAACACCATATATTTT. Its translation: CASRGGAGGNTIYF.

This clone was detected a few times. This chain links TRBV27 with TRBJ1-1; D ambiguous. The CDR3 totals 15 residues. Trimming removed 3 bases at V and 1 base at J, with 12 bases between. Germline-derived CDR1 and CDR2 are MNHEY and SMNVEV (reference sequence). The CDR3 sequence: CASSFHRQANTEAFF. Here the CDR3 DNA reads TGTGCCAGCAGTTTTCACCGGCAGGCGAACACTGAAGCTTTCTTT.

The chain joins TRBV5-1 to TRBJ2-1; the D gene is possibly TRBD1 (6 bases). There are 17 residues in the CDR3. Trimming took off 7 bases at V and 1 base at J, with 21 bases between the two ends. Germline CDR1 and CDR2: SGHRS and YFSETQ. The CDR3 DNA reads TGCGCCAGCCGAAGTTTGGTAGGGGGAGTTTCCTACAATGAGCAGTTCTTC. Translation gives CASRSLVGGVSYNEQFF.

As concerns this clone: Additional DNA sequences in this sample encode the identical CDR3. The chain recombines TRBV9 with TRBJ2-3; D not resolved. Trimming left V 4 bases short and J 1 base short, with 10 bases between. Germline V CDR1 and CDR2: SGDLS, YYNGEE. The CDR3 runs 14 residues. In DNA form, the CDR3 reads TGTGCCAGCAGCCCCCGCACAGGCACAGATACGCAGTATTTT. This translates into CASSPRTGTDTQYF.

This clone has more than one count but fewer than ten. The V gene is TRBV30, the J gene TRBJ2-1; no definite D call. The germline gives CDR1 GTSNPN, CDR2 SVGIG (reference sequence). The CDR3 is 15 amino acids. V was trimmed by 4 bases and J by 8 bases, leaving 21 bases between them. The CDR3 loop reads CAWKPQWAGRDEQFF. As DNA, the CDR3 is TGTGCCTGGAAGCCGCAGTGGGCAGGCCGGGATGAGCAGTTCTTC.

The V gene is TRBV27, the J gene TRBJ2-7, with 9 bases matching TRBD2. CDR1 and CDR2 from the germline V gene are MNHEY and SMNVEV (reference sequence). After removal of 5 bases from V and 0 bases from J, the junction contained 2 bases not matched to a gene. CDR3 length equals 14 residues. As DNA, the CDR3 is TGTGCCAGCAGTCATAGCGGGAGCTCCTACGAGCAGTACTTC. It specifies CASSHSGSSYEQYF.

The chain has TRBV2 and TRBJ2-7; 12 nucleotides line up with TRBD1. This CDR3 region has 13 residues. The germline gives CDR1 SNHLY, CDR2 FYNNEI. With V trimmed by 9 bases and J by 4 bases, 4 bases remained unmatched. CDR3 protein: CARGTGGQYEQYF. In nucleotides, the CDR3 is TGTGCCAGGGGGACAGGGGGCCAATACGAGCAGTACTTC.

This CDR3 reads CAWSVRGARTQYF. Here the CDR3 DNA reads TGTGCCTGGAGTGTACGAGGAGCGCGGACCCAGTACTTC. The rearrangement uses TRBV30 and TRBJ2-5, with D uncertain. V was cut by 0 bases and J by 7 bases, with 12 bases left in between. Germline V CDR1 and CDR2: GTSNPN, SVGIG (reference sequence). The CDR3 is 13 residues long.

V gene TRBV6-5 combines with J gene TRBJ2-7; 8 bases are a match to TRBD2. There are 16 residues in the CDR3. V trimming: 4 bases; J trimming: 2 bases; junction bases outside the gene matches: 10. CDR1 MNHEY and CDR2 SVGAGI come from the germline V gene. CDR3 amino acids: CASSSKRAGEAYEQYF. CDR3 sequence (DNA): TGTGCCAGCAGTTCAAAACGAGCGGGAGAAGCCTACGAGCAGTACTTC.

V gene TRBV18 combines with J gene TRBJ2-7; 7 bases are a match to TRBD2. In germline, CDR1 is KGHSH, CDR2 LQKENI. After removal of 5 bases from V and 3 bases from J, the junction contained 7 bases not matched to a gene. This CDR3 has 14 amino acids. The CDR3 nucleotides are TGTGCCAGCTCAACCGGACTAGTCGGCTACGAGCAGTACTTC. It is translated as CASSTGLVGYEQYF. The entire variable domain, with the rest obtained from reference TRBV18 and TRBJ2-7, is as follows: NAGVMQNPRHLVRRRGQEARLRCSPMKGHSHVYWYRQLPEEGLKFMVYLQKENIIDESGMPKERFSAEFPKEGPSILRIQQVVRGDSAAYFCASSTGLVGYEQYFGPGTRLTVT.

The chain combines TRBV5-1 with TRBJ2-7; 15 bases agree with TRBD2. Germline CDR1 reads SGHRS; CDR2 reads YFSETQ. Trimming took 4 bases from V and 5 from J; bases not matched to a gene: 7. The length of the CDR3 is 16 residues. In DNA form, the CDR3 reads TGCGCCAGCAGCGGAGGACTAGCGGGAGGGGTAGACGAGCAGTACTTC. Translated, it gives CASSGGLAGGVDEQYF.